What follows is one TCR beta chain and its context. Its antigen is unknown. The data were taken from a study of cytomegalovirus exposure and HLA in healthy donors. Study-level findings and limits: An analysis was carried out at a later point. It showed that HLA-associated TCR beta chains were more clonally expanded than equally common non-associated chains. The productive fraction for most TCR beta V segments was about 90% or about 30% in an earlier analysis. Most of the CMV-associated TCR beta chains (in a later analysis) appeared to be HLA-restricted.

Germline V gives CDR1 SGHAT, CDR2 FQNNGV. This CDR3 has 15 residues. The germline V and J ends were trimmed by 0 bases and 1 base, with 6 bases remaining between them. Both 60 Vbeta primers and 13 Jbeta primers went into the PCR. Measured with immunoSEQ multiplex PCR; TCRdb has only the in-frame clones, and not every one. The table shows some 190,000 clones, with about 90% occurring only once. The receptor was isolated from a man aged 30 to 45 in good health and CMV-seronegative. Sequences were obtained from PBMCs. The gene calls are TRBV11-2 and TRBJ2-2; D is ambiguous. In DNA form, the CDR3 reads TGTGCCAGCAGCTTAGATCGTCGGAACACCGGGGAGCTGTTTTTT. This gives the protein CASSLDRRNTGELFF.